One and the same sample provided the 12 T cell receptor beta chains below, sequenced in a study of blood T cell repertoires in COVID-19. Measured with immunoSEQ multiplex PCR; TCRdb has only the in-frame clones, and not every one. The sample lists about 150,000 clones; approximately 80% were seen once. Specimen: peripheral blood. Receptor source: a woman of 80 years or more with acute or convalescent COVID-19.

The chain uses TRBV6-5 and TRBJ2-7; the D gene is possibly TRBD1 (7 bases). The CDR3 runs to 13 residues. The germline gives CDR1 MNHEY, CDR2 SVGAGI. Trimming removed 2 bases from V and 10 bases from J, with 15 bases in between. CDR3 residues: CASSYQGGPDQYF. The CDR3 coding sequence is TGTGCCAGCAGTTACCAGGGGGGACCTGATCAGTACTTC.

J is TRBJ1-1 and V is TRBV7-9; possibly TRBD1 for D (6 bases). The germline V and J ends were trimmed by 1 base and 7 bases, with 13 bases remaining between them. The CDR3 consists of 14 residues. CDR1 SEHNR and CDR2 FQNEAQ come from the germline V gene (reference sequence). This CDR3 reads CASSLGGLGGEAFF. CDR3 in DNA: TGTGCCAGCAGCTTAGGGGGCTTAGGGGGTGAAGCTTTCTTT.

The chain links TRBV3-1 (or the pseudogene TRBV3-2) to TRBJ2-4; 7 bases are a match to TRBD1. CDR3 size: 16 residues. Looked up from germline, CDR1 is LGHDT and CDR2 is YNNKEL (reference sequence). With V trimmed by 0 bases and J by 8 bases, 10 bases remained unmatched. The CDR3 DNA reads as TGTGCCAGCAGCCAAGAATTGAGGACAGGTCGGTACATTCAGTACTTC. It encodes CASSQELRTGRYIQYF.

The V and J genes are TRBV27 and TRBJ1-5; D possibly corresponds to TRBD1 (5 bases). The CDR3 totals 15 residues. Per germline, CDR1 MNHEY and CDR2 SMNVEV (reference sequence). V dropped 6 bases and J dropped 0 bases, with 12 bases sitting between them. This chain's CDR3 is CASSLTGDSNQPQHF. The CDR3 DNA reads as TGTGCCAGCAGCCTCACAGGAGATAGCAATCAGCCCCAGCATTTT.

This clone came up a few times. The chain has TRBV7-3 and TRBJ2-3, with D tentatively TRBD2 (6 bases). Germline V gene data show CDR1 as SGHTA and CDR2 as FQGTGA. Trimming shortened V by 3 bases and J by 4 bases, and 14 bases separated the two germline ends. The CDR3 has 15 residues. CDR3 sequence reads: CASSFRGEVADTQYF. CDR3 in DNA: TGTGCCAGCAGCTTCCGCGGGGAAGTGGCAGATACGCAGTATTTT. Complete variable domain (other parts from reference TRBV7-3 and TRBJ2-3): GAGVSQTPSNKVTEKGKYVELRCDPISGHTALYWYRQSLGQGPEFLIYFQGTGAADDSGLPNDRFFAVRPEGSVSTLKIQRTERGDSAVYLCASSFRGEVADTQYFGPGTRLTVL.

This rearrangement joins TRBV11-1 to TRBJ2-3; D gene ambiguous. Germline assignment: CDR1 SGHAT and CDR2 FQDESV (reference sequence). The ends were cut back, 5 bases at V and 3 bases at J, with 6 bases in the middle. The CDR3 has 12 residues. CDR3 amino acids: CASSRITDTQYF. The DNA of the CDR3 is TGTGCCAGCAGCCGTATTACAGATACGCAGTATTTT.

V gene TRBV20-1 combines with J gene TRBJ2-1; 7 bases map to TRBD2. CDR1 is DFQATT and CDR2 is SNEGSKA in the germline V gene (reference sequence). The CDR3 has 14 residues. V lost 3 bases, J lost 4 bases, and 6 bases stayed unmatched. The CDR3 loop is CSASFQRDYNEQFF. The CDR3 region has the DNA TGCAGTGCTAGTTTCCAGCGGGATTACAATGAGCAGTTCTTC.

This clone was counted a few times. J is TRBJ1-3 and V is TRBV7-2; 7 nucleotides match TRBD1. Germline-derived CDR1 and CDR2 are SGHTA and FQGNSA. The CDR3 has 14 amino acids. J was trimmed by 4 bases and V by 4 bases; bases with no gene match: 4. As DNA, the CDR3 is TGTGCCAGCAGCTCCGACAGGGTCGGAAACACCATATATTTT. Translation: CASSSDRVGNTIYF.

V and J are TRBV7-2 and TRBJ2-5; 7 bases match TRBD2. V gave up 4 bases and J gave up 2 bases; unmatched junction bases: 7. This CDR3 contains 15 residues. Germline CDR1 SGHTA, CDR2 FQGNSA. CDR3 DNA: TGTGCCAGCAGCTCTAGTGGGACTAAGCAAGAGACCCAGTACTTC. This sequence encodes CASSSSGTKQETQYF.

The chain combines TRBV7-2 with TRBJ1-6; a possible D gene is TRBD1 (5 bases). V dropped 2 bases and J dropped 9 bases, with 14 bases sitting between them. CDR1 is SGHTA and CDR2 is FQGNSA in the germline V gene. This CDR3 is 15 amino acids long. This CDR3 reads CASSLPVGVGSPLHF. Written as DNA, the CDR3 is TGTGCCAGCAGCTTACCGGTAGGGGTCGGTTCACCCCTCCACTTT.

This clone showed up just a few times. The J gene is TRBJ2-1, the V gene TRBV5-1, with D perhaps TRBD1 (6 bases). The V gene lost 4 bases and the J gene lost 2 bases, with 16 bases spanning the gap. The CDR3 runs to 16 residues. Looked up from germline, CDR1 is SGHRS and CDR2 is YFSETQ. This chain's CDR3 is CASSLIEGEPYNEQFF. CDR3 bases: TGCGCCAGCAGCCTTATCGAGGGGGAACCCTACAATGAGCAGTTCTTC.

This clone was seen only a few times. The chain carries TRBV5-4 and TRBJ2-3, with 8 nucleotides matching TRBD2. The V segment lost 0 bases and the J segment 2 bases; nucleotides outside the gene matches: 11. Germline CDR1 and CDR2: SGHNT and YYREEE (reference sequence). This CDR3 spans 18 amino acids. DNA of the CDR3: TGTGCCAGCAGCTTGGGTCTCTCCCCGGGGGGGTTCACAGATACGCAGTATTTT. Protein sequence: CASSLGLSPGGFTDTQYF.